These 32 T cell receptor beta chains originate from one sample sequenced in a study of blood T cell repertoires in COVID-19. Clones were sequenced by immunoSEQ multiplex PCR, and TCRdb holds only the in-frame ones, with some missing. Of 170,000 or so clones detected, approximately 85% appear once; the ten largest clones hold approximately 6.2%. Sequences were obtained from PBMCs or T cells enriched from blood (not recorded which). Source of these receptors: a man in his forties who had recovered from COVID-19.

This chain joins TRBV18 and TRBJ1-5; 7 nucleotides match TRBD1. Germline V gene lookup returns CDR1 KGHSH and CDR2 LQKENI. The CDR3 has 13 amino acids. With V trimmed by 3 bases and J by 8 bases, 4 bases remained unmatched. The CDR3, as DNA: TGTGCCAGCTCACCGGGGCAGGGGGAGCCCCAGCATTTT. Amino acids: CASSPGQGEPQHF. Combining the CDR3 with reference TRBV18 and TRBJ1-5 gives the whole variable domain NAGVMQNPRHLVRRRGQEARLRCSPMKGHSHVYWYRQLPEEGLKFMVYLQKENIIDESGMPKERFSAEFPKEGPSILRIQQVVRGDSAAYFCASSPGQGEPQHFGDGTRLSIL.

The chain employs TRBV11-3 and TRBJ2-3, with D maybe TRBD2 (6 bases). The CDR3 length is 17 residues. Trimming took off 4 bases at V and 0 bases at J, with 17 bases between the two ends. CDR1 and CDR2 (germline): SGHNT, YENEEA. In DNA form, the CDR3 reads TGTGCCAGCAGCTCCACCGGGAGCGGCCTTAGCACAGATACGCAGTATTTT. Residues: CASSSTGSGLSTDTQYF.

CDR3 DNA sequence: TGTGCCACCAGCAGAGCTCAGGGGGATAATTCACCCCTCCACTTT. As protein: CATSRAQGDNSPLHF. This sequence joins TRBV15 and TRBJ1-6; 7 nucleotides line up with TRBD1. The J segment lost 5 bases and the V segment lost 1 base, leaving 2 bases of the junction unmatched. The CDR3 length is 15 residues. CDR1 LNHNV and CDR2 YYDKDF come from the germline V gene (reference sequence).

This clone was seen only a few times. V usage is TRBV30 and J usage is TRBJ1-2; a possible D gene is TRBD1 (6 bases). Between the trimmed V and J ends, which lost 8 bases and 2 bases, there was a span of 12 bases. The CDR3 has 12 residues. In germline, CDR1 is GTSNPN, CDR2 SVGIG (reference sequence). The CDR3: CAGSTGNYGYTF. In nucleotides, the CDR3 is TGTGCCGGATCGACAGGAAACTATGGCTACACCTTC.

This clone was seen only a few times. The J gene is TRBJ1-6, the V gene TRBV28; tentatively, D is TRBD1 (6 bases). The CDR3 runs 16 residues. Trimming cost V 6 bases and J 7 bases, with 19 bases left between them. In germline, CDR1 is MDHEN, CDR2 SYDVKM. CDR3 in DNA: TGTGCCAGCAGACCACAACAGGGAGTAGAAAATTCACCCCTCCACTTT. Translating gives CASRPQQGVENSPLHF.

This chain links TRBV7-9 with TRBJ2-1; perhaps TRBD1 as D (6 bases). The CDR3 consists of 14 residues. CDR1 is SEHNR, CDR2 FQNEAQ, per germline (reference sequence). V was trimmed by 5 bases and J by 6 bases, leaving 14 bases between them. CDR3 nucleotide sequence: TGTGCCAGCAGCCTCCGGGACATCAGCAATGAGCAGTTCTTC. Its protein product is CASSLRDISNEQFF.

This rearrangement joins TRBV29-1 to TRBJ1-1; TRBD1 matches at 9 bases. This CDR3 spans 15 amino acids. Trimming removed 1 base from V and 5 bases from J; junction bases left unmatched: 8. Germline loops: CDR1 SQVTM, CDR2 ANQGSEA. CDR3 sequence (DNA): TGCAGCGTTGAAGTGGGGACAGGGAGGGTAACTGAAGCTTTCTTT. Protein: CSVEVGTGRVTEAFF.

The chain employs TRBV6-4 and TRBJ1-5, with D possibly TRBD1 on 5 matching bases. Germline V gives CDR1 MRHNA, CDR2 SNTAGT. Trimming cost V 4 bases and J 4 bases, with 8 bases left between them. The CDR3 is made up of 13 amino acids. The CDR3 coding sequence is TGTGCCAGCAGTGCTGACAGAAATCAGCCCCAGCATTTT. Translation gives CASSADRNQPQHF.

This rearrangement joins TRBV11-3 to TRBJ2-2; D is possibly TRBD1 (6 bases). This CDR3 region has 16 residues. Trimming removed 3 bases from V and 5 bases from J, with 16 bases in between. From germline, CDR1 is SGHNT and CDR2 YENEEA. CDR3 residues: CASSLTGLPGTGELFF. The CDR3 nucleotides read TGTGCCAGCAGCTTGACAGGACTCCCGGGGACCGGGGAGCTGTTTTTT.

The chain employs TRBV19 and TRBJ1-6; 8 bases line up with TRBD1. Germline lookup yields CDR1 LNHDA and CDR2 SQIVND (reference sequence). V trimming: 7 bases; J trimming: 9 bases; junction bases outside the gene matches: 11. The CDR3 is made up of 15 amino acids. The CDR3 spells CASTSGQGTFSPLHF. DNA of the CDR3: TGTGCCAGTACCTCTGGACAGGGAACCTTTTCACCCCTCCACTTT. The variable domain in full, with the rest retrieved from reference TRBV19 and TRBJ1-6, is DGGITQSPKYLFRKEGQNVTLSCEQNLNHDAMYWYRQDPGQGLRLIYYSQIVNDFQKGDIAEGYSVSREKKESFPLTVTSAQKNPTAFYLCASTSGQGTFSPLHFGNGTRLTVT.

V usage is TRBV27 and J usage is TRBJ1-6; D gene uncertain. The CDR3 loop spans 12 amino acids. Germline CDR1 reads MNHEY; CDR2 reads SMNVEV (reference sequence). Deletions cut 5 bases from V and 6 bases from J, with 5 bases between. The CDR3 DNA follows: TGTGCCAGCAGTCTAGTTAATTCACCCCTCCACTTT. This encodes CASSLVNSPLHF.

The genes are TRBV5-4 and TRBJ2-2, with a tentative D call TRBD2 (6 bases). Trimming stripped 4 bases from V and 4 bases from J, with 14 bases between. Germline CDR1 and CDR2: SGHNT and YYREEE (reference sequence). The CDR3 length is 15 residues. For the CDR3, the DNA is TGTGCCAGCAGCCTCCCGGGAGATCCCACCGGGGAGCTGTTTTTT. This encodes CASSLPGDPTGELFF.

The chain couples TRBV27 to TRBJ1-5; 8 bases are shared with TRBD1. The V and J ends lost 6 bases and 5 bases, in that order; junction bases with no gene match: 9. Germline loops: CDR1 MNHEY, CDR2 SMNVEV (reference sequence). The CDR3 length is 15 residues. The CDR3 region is CASSPWTGMDQPQHF. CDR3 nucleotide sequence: TGTGCCAGCAGCCCCTGGACAGGGATGGATCAGCCCCAGCATTTT.

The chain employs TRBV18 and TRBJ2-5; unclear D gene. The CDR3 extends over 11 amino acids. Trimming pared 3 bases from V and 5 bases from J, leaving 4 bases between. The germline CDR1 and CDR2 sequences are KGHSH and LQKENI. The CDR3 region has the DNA TGTGCCAGCTCACCGGAGGAGACCCAGTACTTC. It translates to CASSPEETQYF. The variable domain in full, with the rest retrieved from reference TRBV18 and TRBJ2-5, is NAGVMQNPRHLVRRRGQEARLRCSPMKGHSHVYWYRQLPEEGLKFMVYLQKENIIDESGMPKERFSAEFPKEGPSILRIQQVVRGDSAAYFCASSPEETQYFGPGTRLLVL.

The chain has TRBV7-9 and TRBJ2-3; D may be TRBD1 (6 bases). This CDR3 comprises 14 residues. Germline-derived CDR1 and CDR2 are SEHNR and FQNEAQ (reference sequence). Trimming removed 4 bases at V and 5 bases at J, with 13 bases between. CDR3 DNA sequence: TGTGCCAGCAGCTACCGACAGGCCCAAGATACGCAGTATTTT. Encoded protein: CASSYRQAQDTQYF.

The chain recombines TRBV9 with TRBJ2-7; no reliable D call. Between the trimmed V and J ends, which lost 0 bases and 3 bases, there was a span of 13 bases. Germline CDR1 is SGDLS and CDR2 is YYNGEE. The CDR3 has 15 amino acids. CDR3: CASSVEDGGFYEQYF. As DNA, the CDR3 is TGTGCCAGCAGCGTAGAGGATGGCGGATTCTACGAGCAGTACTTC.

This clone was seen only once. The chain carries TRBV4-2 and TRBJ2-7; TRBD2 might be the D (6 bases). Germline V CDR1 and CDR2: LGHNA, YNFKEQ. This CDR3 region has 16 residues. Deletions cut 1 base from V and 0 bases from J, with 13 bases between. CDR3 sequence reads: CASSQGGGTSSYEQYF. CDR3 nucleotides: TGTGCCAGCAGCCAAGGGGGCGGGACCAGCTCCTACGAGCAGTACTTC.

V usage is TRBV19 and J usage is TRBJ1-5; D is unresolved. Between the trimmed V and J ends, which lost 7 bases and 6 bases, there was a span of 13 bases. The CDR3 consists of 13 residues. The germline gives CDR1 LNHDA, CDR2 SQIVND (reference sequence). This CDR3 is CASTPSLGQPQHF. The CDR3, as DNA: TGTGCCAGTACCCCTAGTCTAGGTCAGCCCCAGCATTTT.

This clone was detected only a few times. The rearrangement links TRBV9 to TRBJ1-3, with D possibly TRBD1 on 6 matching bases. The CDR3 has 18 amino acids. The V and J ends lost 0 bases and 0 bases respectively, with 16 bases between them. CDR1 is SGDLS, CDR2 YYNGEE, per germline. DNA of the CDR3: TGTGCCAGCAGCGTAGGGGACAAGGGGCCCTACTCTGGAAACACCATATATTTT. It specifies CASSVGDKGPYSGNTIYF.

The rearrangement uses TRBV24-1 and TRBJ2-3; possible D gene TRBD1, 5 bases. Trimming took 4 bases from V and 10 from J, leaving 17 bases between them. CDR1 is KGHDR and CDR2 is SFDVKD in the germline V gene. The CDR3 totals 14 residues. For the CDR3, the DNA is TGTGCCACCAGTGACCCAGGTCCTAACAGGCCGCAGTATTTT. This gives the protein CATSDPGPNRPQYF.

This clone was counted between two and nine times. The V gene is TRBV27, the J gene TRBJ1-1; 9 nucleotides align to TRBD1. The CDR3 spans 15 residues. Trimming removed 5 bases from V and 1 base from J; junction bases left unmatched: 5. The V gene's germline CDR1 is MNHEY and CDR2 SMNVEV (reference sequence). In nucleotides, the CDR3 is TGTGCCAGCAGTGCGGGGACAGGGCAGAACACTGAAGCTTTCTTT. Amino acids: CASSAGTGQNTEAFF.

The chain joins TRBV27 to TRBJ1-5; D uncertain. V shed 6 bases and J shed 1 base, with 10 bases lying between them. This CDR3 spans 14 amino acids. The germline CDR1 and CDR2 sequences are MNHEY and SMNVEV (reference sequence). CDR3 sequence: CASSPTWSNQPQHF. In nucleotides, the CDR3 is TGTGCCAGCAGCCCCACTTGGAGCAATCAGCCCCAGCATTTT.

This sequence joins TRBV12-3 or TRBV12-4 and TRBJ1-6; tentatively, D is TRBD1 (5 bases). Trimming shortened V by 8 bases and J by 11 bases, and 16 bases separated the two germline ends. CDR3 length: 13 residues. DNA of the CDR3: TGTGCCAGCTTCCTCTCGGTAGGGGCACCCCTCCACTTT. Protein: CASFLSVGAPLHF.

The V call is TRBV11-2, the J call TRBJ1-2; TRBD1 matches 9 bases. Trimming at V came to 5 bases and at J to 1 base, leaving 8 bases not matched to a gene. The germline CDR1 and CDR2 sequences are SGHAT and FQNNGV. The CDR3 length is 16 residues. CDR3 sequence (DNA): TGTGCCAGCAGCACCCTCCGGGACAGGGATAACTATGGCTACACCTTC. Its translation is CASSTLRDRDNYGYTF. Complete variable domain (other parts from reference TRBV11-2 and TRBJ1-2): EAGVAQSPRYKIIEKRQSVAFWCNPISGHATLYWYQQILGQGPKLLIQFQNNGVVDDSQLPKDRFSAERLKGVDSTLKIQPAKLEDSAVYLCASSTLRDRDNYGYTFGSGTRLTVV.

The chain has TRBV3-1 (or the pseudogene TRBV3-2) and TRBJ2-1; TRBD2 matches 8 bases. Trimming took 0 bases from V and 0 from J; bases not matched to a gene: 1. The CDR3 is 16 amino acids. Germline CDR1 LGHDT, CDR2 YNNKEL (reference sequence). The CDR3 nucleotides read TGTGCCAGCAGCCAAGATACTAGCGGCTCCTACAATGAGCAGTTCTTC. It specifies CASSQDTSGSYNEQFF.

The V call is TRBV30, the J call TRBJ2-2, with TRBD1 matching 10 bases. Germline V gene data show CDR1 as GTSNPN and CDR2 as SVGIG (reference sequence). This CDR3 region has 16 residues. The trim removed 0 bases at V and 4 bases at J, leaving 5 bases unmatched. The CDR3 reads CAWSVMGQGRTGELFF. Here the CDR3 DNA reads TGTGCCTGGAGTGTAATGGGACAGGGGCGCACCGGGGAGCTGTTTTTT.

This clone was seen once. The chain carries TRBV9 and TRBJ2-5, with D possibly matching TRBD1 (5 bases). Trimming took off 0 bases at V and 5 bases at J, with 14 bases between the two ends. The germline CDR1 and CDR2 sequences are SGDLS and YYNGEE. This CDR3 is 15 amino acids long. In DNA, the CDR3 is TGTGCCAGCAGCGTAGTCGGCCAGGGTGGGGAGACCCAGTACTTC. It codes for CASSVVGQGGETQYF.

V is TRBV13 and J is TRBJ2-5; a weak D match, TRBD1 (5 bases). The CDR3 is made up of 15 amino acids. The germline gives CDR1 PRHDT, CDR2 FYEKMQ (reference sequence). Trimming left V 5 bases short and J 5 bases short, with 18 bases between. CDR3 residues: CASSLYPRVGETQYF. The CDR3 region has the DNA TGTGCCAGCAGCCTCTACCCCAGGGTAGGGGAGACCCAGTACTTC.

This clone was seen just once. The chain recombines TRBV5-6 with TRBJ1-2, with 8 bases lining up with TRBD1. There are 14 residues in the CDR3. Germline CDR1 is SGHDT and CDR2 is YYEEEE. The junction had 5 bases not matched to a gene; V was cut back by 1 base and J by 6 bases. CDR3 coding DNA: TGTGCCAGCAGCTTGCCCGGACAGGGAGATGGCTACACCTTC. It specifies CASSLPGQGDGYTF.

In DNA form, the CDR3 reads TGTGCCAGCAGTGTACAGGGGATGCATCAGCCCCAGCATTTT. This translates into CASSVQGMHQPQHF. The chain joins TRBV27 to TRBJ1-5; 7 nucleotides align to TRBD1. Germline V gene data show CDR1 as MNHEY and CDR2 as SMNVEV (reference sequence). The CDR3 has 14 residues. The V and J ends lost 5 bases and 5 bases, in that order; junction bases with no gene match: 6.

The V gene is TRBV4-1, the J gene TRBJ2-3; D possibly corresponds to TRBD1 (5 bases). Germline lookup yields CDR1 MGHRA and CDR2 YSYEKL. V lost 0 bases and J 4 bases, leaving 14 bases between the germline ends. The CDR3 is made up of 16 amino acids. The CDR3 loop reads CASSQDGTGRSDTQYF. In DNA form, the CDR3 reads TGCGCCAGCAGCCAAGATGGAACAGGAAGATCAGATACGCAGTATTTT.

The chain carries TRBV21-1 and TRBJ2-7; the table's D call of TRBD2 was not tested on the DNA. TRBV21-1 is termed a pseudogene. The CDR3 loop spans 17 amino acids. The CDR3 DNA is TGTGCCAGCAGCAAAGAGGGCGGGAGGGCAAATTCTAACGAGCAGTACTTC. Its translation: CASSKEGGRANSNEQYF.